This TCR beta chain stems from a study of cytomegalovirus exposure and HLA in healthy donors. Notes on this clone: Its antigen is unidentified.

The study, taken as a whole, reports: Among TCR beta chains, those listed as cytomegalovirus-associated numbered over 150.

V lost 3 bases, J lost 8 bases, and 5 bases stayed unmatched. The germline gives CDR1 KGHSH, CDR2 LQKENI. This CDR3 contains 13 residues. Measured with immunoSEQ multiplex PCR; TCRdb has only the in-frame clones, and not every one. This table has some 150,000 clones, roughly 87% appearing once. This chain joins TRBV18 and TRBJ1-2; TRBD1 matches at 8 bases. This receptor was identified in a man aged 18 to 30 in good health and CMV-seropositive. Material for sequencing was PBMCs. The CDR3 sequence: CASSPDRGSGYTF. CDR3 nucleotide sequence: TGTGCCAGCTCACCTGACAGGGGATCAGGCTACACCTTC.